This TCR beta chain was recorded in a study of blood T cell repertoires in COVID-19. Looking at the study overall: Samples representing acute and convalescent COVID-19 were sourced from the United States, Italy and Spain. PBMCs, B-cell-depleted T cells, or T cells provided the cDNA or gDNA that made up the material.

Between the trimmed V and J ends, which lost 5 bases and 4 bases, there was a span of 6 bases. CDR1 is SGHTA and CDR2 is FQGNSA in the germline V gene. The CDR3 contains 12 residues. In the original processing: Estimation of nucleated cell counts was performed using reference gene primer amplification. The protocol was immunoSEQ multiplex PCR, while the TCRdb copy is restricted to in-frame clones and leaves out a portion. That table is the source of V, J and clone size, and D and trimming were worked out from the DNA. The sample has roughly 200,000 clones, roughly nine tenths seen once; the top ten hold about 6.7%.

The origin of this receptor is a man aged 35 to 55 with acute or convalescent COVID-19. The rearrangement uses TRBV7-2 and TRBJ2-1, with a weak D call TRBD2 (6 bases). The sequenced sample was peripheral blood. CDR3 in DNA: TGTGCCAGCAGCGCGGGATACAATGAGCAGTTCTTC. Its protein is CASSAGYNEQFF.